This TCR beta chain was retrieved from a study of T cell responses to AZD1222 COVID-19 vaccine. Whole-study results and caveats: Most donors were white British, females outnumbered males, and clonal diversity was possibly underestimated.

The data were produced by immunoSEQ multiplex PCR, yet TCRdb's version contains in-frame clones alone and is incomplete. The table shows about 97,000 clones, with roughly 84% occurring only once. Notes on this clone: What it binds is not known.

Germline V lookup: CDR1 LGHDT, CDR2 YNNKEL (reference sequence). The CDR3 runs 12 residues. V gave up 7 bases and J gave up 5 bases, with 11 bases separating them. The chain links TRBV3-1 (or the pseudogene TRBV3-2) to TRBJ1-1; D remains ambiguous. Sample: peripheral blood, taken on day 0 of AZD1222 vaccination. This sequence originates from an adult in good health. For the CDR3, the DNA is TGTGCCAGCATAGACGGAAAGACTGAAGCTTTCTTT. It codes for CASIDGKTEAFF.